This T cell receptor (beta chain) stems from a study of shared clonotypes between healthy human individuals. Regarding the study as a whole: Despite large depth, rarefaction showed incomplete sorted-subset sequencing. Limitation of the genetic and exposure-history diversity represented came from the few donors.

About this clone itself: What it binds is unknown.

The protocol was immunoSEQ multiplex PCR, while the TCRdb copy is restricted to in-frame clones and leaves out a portion. The table has about 2.4 million clones, 93% seen once. The germline gives CDR1 SGHNT, CDR2 YYREEE (reference sequence). V was clipped by 2 bases and J by 5 bases, with 13 bases between them. The CDR3 sequence is 15 residues long. The sequence came from a man younger than 35 in good health. Some clones in this sample may be carry-over from other donors' samples. This chain uses TRBV5-4 with TRBJ2-2; D perhaps matches TRBD1 (7 bases). The specimen sequenced was naive CD4+ T cells from PBMCs. The subset denotes: CD45RA+ positively selected. The CDR3 spells CASSFGRGETGELFF. The CDR3 DNA reads as TGTGCCAGCAGCTTTGGCAGGGGGGAGACCGGGGAGCTGTTTTTT.